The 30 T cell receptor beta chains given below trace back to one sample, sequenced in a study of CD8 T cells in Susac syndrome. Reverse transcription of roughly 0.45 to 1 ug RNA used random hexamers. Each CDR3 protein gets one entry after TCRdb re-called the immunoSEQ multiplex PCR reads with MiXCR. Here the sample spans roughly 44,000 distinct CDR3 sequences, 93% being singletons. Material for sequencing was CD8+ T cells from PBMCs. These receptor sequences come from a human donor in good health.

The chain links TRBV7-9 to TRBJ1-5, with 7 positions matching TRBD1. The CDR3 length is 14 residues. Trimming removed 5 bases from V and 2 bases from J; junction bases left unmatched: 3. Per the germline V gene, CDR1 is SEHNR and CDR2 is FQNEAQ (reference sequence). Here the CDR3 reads CASSGGGRNQPQHF. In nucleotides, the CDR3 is TGTGCCAGCAGCGGAGGGGGCCGCAATCAGCCCCAGCATTTT.

The DNA for the CDR3 is TGTGCCAGCAGCCATCGAGCCCGCTCACGCTCCTACAATGAGCAGTTCTTC. It is translated as CASSHRARSRSYNEQFF. The chain couples TRBV14 to TRBJ2-1; no clear D. Germline CDR1 and CDR2: SGHDN and FVKESK. The CDR3 runs 17 residues. V was trimmed by 3 bases and J by 0 bases, leaving 15 bases between them.

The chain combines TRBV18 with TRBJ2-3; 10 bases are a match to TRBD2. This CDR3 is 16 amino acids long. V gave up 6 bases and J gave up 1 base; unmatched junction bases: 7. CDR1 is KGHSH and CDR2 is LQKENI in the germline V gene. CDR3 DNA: TGTGCCAGCTCTCCCACCGGGACTAGCGGCACAGATACGCAGTATTTT. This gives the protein CASSPTGTSGTDTQYF.

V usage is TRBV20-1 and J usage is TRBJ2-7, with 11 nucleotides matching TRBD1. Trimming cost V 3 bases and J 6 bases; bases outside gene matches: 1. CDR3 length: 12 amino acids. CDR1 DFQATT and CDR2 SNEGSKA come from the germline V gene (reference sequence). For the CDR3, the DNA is TGCAGTGCTAGGGGGACAGGGGGCGAGCAGTACTTC. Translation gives CSARGTGGEQYF.

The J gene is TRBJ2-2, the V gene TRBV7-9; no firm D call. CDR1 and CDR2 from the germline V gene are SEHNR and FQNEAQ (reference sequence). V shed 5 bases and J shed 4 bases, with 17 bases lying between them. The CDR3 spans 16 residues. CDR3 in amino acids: CASSHQEILGTGELFF. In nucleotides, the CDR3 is TGTGCCAGCAGCCATCAGGAGATCTTGGGCACCGGGGAGCTGTTTTTT.

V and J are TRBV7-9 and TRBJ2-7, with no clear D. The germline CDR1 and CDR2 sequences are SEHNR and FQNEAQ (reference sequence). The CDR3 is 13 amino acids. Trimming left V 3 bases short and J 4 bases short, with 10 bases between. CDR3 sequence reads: CASSFELSYEQYF. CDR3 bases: TGTGCCAGCAGCTTTGAGTTGAGTTACGAGCAGTACTTC.

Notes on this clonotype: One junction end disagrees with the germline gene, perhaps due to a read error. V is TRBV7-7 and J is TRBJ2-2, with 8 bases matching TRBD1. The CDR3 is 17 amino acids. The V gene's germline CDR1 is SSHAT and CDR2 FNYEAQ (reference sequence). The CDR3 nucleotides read TGTGCTAGCAGCTTAGAGCGGCAGGGGGCTAGGACCGGGGAGCTGTTTTTT. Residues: CASSLERQGARTGELFF. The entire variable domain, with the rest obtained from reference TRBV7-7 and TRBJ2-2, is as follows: GAGVSQSPRYKVTKRGQDVTLRCDPISSHATLYWYQQALGQGPEFLTYFNYEAQPDKSGLPSDRFSAERPEGSISTLTIQRTEQRDSAMYRCASSLERQGARTGELFFGEGSRLTVL.

Here the CDR3 reads CASRLGVYYEQYF. The CDR3, as DNA: TGTGCCAGCCGGCTAGGGGTATACTACGAGCAGTACTTC. The chain joins TRBV7-8 to TRBJ2-7; the D gene is possibly TRBD1 (5 bases). Germline V lookup: CDR1 SGHVS, CDR2 FQNEAQ. This CDR3 has 13 residues. Trimming stripped 8 bases from V and 3 bases from J, with 14 bases between.

The CDR3 loop reads CASSYSTSKEQYF. The CDR3 DNA is TGTGCCAGCAGTTACAGCACGTCTAAGGAGCAGTACTTC. V and J are TRBV28 and TRBJ2-7, with no clear D. Between the trimmed V and J ends, which lost 4 bases and 7 bases, there was a span of 14 bases. This CDR3 spans 13 amino acids. Germline V lookup: CDR1 MDHEN, CDR2 SYDVKM.

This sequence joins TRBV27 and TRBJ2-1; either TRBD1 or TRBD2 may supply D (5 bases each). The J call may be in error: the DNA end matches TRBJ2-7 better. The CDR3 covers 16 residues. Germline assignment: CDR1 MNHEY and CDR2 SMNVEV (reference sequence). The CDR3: CASSLFFDSPGAEQYF. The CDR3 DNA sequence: TGTGCCAGCAGTTTATTCTTCGACAGTCCCGGGGCCGAGCAGTACTTC.

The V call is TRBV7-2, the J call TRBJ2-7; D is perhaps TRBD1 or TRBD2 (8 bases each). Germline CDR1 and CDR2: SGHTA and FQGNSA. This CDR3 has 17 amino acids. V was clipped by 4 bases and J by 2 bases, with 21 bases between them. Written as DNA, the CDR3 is TGTGCCAGCAGCTATACAGGGGGACTAGATTCCGCCTACGAGCAGTACTTC. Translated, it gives CASSYTGGLDSAYEQYF.

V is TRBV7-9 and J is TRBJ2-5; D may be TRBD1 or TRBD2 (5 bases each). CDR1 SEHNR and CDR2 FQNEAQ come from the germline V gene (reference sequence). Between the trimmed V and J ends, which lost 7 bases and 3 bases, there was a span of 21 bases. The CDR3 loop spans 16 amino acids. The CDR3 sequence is CASNRPGSPGEETQYF. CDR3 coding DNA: TGTGCCAGCAACAGGCCGGGGTCGCCCGGAGAAGAGACCCAGTACTTC.

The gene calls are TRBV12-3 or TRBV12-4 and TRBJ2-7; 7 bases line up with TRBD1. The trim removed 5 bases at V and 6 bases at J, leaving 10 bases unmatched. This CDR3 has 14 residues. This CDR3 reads CASSEQGPGGEQYF. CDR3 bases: TGTGCCAGCAGTGAACAGGGGCCCGGTGGCGAGCAGTACTTC.

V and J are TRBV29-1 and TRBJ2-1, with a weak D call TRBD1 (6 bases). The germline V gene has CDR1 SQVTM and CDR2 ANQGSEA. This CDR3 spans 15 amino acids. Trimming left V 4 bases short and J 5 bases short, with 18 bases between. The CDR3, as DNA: TGCAGCGTTGTCGACTTGAACAGGGCGCACAATGAGCAGTTCTTC. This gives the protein CSVVDLNRAHNEQFF.

The CDR3 DNA is TGTGCCAGCAGCTTAGTGGCGGGGCGGTACGAGCAGTACTTC. This codes for CASSLVAGRYEQYF. The chain uses TRBV7-9 and TRBJ2-7; tentative D call: TRBD2 (6 bases). This CDR3 region has 14 residues. V shed 1 base and J shed 4 bases, with 11 bases lying between them. CDR1 is SEHNR and CDR2 is FQNEAQ in the germline V gene (reference sequence).

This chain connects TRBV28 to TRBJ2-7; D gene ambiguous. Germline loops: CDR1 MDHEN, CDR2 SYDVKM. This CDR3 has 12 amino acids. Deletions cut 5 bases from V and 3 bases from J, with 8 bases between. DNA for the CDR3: TGTGCCAGCAGTCGGACCGACTACGAGCAGTACTTC. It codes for CASSRTDYEQYF.

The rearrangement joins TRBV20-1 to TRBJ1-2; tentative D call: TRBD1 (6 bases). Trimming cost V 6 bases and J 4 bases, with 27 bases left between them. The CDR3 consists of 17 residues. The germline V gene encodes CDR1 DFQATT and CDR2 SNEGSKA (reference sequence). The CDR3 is CSAGGRGSRLEGYGYTF. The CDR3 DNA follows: TGCAGTGCCGGGGGGCGGGGATCCAGGCTGGAGGGCTATGGCTACACCTTC.

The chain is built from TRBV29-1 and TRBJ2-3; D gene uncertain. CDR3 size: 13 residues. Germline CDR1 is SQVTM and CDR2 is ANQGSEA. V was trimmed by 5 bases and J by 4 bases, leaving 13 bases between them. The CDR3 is CSVTIGFPDTQYF. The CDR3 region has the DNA TGCAGCGTTACGATTGGGTTCCCAGATACGCAGTATTTT.

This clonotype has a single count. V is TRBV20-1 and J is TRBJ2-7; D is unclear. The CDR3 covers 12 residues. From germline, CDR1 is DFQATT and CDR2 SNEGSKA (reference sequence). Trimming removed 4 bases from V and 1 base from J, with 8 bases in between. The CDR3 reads CSAIKGSYEQYF. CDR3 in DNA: TGCAGTGCTATTAAGGGATCCTACGAGCAGTACTTC.

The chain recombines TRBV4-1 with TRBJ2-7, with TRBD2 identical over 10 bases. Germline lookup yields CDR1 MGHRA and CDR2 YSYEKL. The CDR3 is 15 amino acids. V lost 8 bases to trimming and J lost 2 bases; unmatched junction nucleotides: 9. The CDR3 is CASSHEAGGAYEQYF. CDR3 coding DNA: TGCGCCAGCTCTCACGAAGCGGGGGGGGCCTACGAGCAGTACTTC.

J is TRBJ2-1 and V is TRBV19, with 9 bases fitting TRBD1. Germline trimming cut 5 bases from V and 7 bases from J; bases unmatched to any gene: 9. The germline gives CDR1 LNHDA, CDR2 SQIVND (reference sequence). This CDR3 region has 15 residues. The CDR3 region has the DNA TGTGCCAGTAGTCCCGGGACAGGGTCTTTGAATGAGCAGTTCTTC. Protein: CASSPGTGSLNEQFF.

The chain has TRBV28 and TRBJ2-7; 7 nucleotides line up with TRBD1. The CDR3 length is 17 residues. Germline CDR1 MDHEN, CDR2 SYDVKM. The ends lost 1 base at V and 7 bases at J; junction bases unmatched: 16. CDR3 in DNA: TGTGCCAGCAGTTTATCTGGGGCCCTGGACAGGTTACGAGAGCAGTACTTC. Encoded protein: CASSLSGALDRLREQYF.

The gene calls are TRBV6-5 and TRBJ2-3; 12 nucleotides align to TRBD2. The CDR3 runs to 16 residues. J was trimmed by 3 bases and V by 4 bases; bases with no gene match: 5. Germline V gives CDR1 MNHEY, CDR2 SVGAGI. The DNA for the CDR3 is TGTGCCAGCAGTTGGGGACTAGCGGGTGTTACAGATACGCAGTATTTT. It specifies CASSWGLAGVTDTQYF.

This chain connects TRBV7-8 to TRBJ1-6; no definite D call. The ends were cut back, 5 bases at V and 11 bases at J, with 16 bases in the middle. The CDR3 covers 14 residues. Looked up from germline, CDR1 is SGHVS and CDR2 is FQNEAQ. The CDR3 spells CASSPPEPMAPLHF. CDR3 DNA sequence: TGTGCCAGCAGCCCGCCGGAGCCGATGGCACCCCTCCACTTT. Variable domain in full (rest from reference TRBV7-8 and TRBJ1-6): GAGVSQSPRYKVAKRGQDVALRCDPISGHVSLFWYQQALGQGPEFLTYFQNEAQLDKSGLPSDRFFAERPEGSVSTLKIQRTQQEDSAVYLCASSPPEPMAPLHFGNGTRLTVT.

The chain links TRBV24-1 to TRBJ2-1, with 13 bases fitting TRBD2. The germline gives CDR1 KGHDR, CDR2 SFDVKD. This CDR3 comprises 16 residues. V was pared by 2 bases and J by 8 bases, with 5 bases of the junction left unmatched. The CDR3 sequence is CATSDSLGLAGDEQFF. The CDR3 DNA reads TGTGCCACCAGTGATTCCCTTGGACTAGCGGGAGATGAGCAGTTCTTC.

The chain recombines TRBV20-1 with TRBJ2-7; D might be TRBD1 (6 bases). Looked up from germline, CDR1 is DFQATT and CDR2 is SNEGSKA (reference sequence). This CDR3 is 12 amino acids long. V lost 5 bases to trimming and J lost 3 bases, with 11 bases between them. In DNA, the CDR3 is TGCAGTGCTTCGGCAGGGGACTACGAGCAGTACTTC. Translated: CSASAGDYEQYF.

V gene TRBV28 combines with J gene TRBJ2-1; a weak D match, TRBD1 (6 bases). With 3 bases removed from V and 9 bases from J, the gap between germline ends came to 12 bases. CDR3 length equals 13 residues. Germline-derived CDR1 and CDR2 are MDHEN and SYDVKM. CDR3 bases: TGTGCCAGCAGTTTGGCGAGGGGGACTGAGCAGTTCTTC. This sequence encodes CASSLARGTEQFF.

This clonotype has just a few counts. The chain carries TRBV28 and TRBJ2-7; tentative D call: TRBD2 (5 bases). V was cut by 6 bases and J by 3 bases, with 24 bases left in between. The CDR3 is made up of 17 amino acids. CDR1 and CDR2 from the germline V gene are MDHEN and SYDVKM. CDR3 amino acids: CASSRPFLSGPNYEQYF. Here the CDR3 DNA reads TGTGCCAGCAGCCGTCCGTTTCTCAGCGGCCCAAACTACGAGCAGTACTTC.

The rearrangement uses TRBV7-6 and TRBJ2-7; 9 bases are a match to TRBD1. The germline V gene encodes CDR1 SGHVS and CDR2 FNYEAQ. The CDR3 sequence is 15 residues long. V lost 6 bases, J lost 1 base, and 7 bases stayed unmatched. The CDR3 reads CASSIEGQGSYEQYF. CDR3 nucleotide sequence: TGTGCCAGCAGTATAGAGGGACAGGGTTCCTACGAGCAGTACTTC.

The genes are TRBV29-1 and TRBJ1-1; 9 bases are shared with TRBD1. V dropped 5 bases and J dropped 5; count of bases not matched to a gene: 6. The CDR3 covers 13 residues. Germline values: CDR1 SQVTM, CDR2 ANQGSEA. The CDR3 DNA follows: TGCAGCGTTCAAGGACAGGGGTGGACTGAAGCTTTCTTT. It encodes CSVQGQGWTEAFF.